The entry below gives a single T cell receptor (beta chain) sequence along with its context. Its specificity is unknown. The sample comes from a study of persistence of HIV-infected CD4 T cells. The wider study: Donors were ART-treated; their CMV- and Gag-responding CD4+ T cells were isolated. Study-wide findings and caveats: TCRbeta richness was lower in CMV- and Gag-responding cells than in anti-CD3/anti-CD28-responding cells.

The stimulus was an HIV-1 Gag 15-mer peptide pool, approximately 0.93 ug/peptide/mL. Memory cells lacking CD40L and CD69 with high CD45RO were sorted. Adults with HIV-1 started suppressive ART while chronically infected. In germline, CDR1 is SGHNT, CDR2 YYREEE (reference sequence). Trimming cost V 4 bases and J 0 bases; bases outside gene matches: 2. The CDR3 runs to 15 residues. This was the immunoSEQ version 4 assay in survey mode. Repertoires were generated with immunoSEQ multiplex PCR, while TCRdb's copy carries only in-frame clones and drops some. The sample has around 39,000 clones; roughly four fifths are singletons.

The sample consisted of cultured CD4+ T cells from PBMCs, taken from a patient who received antiretroviral therapy. This sequence was found in an adult with HIV. The donor label of this sample is uncertain. The V gene is TRBV5-4, the J gene TRBJ1-3, with 9 bases that match TRBD1. The CDR3 region has the DNA TGTGCCAGCAGCATGGACAGGGGCTCTGGAAACACCATATATTTT. Translated: CASSMDRGSGNTIYF.